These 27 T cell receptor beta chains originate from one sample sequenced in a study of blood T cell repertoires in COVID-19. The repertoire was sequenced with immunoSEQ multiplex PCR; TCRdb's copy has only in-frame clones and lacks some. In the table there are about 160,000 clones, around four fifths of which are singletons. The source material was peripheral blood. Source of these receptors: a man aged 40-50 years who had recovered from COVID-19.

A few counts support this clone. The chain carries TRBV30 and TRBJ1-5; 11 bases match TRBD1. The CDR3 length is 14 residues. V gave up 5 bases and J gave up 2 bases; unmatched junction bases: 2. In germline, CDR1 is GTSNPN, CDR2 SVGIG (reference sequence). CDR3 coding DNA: TGTGCCTGGTCGGGACAGGGGGGCAATCAGCCCCAGCATTTT. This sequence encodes CAWSGQGGNQPQHF.

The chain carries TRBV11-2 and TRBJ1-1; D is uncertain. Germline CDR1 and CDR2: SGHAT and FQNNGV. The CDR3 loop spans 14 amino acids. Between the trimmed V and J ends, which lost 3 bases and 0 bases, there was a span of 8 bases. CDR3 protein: CASSLEFMNTEAFF. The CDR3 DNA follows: TGTGCCAGCAGCTTGGAGTTCATGAACACTGAAGCTTTCTTT. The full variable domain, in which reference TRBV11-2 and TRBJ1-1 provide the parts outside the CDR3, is EAGVAQSPRYKIIEKRQSVAFWCNPISGHATLYWYQQILGQGPKLLIQFQNNGVVDDSQLPKDRFSAERLKGVDSTLKIQPAKLEDSAVYLCASSLEFMNTEAFFGQGTRLTVV.

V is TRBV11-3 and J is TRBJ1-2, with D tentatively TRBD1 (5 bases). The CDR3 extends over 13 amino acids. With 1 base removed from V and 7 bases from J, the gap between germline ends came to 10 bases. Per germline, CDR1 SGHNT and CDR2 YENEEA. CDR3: CASSLAGSGGYTF. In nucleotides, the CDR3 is TGTGCCAGCAGCTTAGCAGGGTCCGGTGGCTACACCTTC.

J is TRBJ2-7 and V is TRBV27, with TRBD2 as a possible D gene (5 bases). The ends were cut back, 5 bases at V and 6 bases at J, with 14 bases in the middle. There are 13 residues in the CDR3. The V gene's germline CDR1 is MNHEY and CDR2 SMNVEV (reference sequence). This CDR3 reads CASSPRLAGEQYF. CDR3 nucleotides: TGTGCCAGCAGTCCACGTCTAGCAGGCGAGCAGTACTTC.

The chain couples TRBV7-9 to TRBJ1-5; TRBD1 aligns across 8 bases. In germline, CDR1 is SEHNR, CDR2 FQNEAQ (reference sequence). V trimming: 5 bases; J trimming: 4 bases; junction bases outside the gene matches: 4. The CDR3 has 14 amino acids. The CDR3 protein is CASSVQGENQPQHF. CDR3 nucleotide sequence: TGTGCCAGCAGCGTACAGGGGGAGAATCAGCCCCAGCATTTT. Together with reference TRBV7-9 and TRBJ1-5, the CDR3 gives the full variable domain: DTGVSQNPRHKITKRGQNVTFRCDPISEHNRLYWYRQTLGQGPEFLTYFQNEAQLEKSRLLSDRFSAERPKGSFSTLEIQRTEQGDSAMYLCASSVQGENQPQHFGDGTRLSIL.

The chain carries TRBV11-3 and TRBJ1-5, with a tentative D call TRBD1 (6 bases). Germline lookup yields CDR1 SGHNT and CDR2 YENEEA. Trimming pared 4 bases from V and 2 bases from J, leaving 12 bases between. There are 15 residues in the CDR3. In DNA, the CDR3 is TGTGCCAGCAGCTCCCAGGACAGTTGCAATCAGCCCCAGCATTTT. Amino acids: CASSSQDSCNQPQHF.

The CDR3 nucleotides are TGTGCCATCAGTGAGTTCGGGGGTAAGACTGAAGCTTTCTTT. Translated, it gives CAISEFGGKTEAFF. The gene calls are TRBV10-3 and TRBJ1-1; D might be TRBD1 (5 bases). The CDR3 contains 14 residues. The germline CDR1 and CDR2 sequences are ENHRY and SYGVKD. V was shortened by 1 base and J by 5 bases, with 11 bases between the two germline ends.

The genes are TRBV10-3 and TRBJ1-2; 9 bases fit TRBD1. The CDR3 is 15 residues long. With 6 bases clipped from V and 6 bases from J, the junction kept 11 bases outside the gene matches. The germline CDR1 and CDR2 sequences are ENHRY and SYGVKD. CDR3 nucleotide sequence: TGTGCCATCAGGCGACAGGGGGAGGCATTGCATGGCTACACCTTC. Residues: CAIRRQGEALHGYTF.

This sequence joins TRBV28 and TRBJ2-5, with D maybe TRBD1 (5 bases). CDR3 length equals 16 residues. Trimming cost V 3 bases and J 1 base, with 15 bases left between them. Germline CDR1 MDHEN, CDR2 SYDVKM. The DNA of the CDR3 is TGTGCCAGCAGTTTGGTATGGGGCTTGACCCAAGAGACCCAGTACTTC. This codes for CASSLVWGLTQETQYF.

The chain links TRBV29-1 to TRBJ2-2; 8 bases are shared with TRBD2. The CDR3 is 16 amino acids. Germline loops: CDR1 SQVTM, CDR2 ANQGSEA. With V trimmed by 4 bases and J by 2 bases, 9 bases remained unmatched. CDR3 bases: TGCAGCGTTGTCTTGCGGGAGGCGGGTAACACCGGGGAGCTGTTTTTT. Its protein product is CSVVLREAGNTGELFF.

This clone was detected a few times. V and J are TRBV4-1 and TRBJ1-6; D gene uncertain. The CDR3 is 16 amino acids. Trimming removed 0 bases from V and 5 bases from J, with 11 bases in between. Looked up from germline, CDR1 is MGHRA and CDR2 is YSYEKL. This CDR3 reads CASSQEWARNNSPLHF. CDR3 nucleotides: TGCGCCAGCAGCCAAGAGTGGGCCAGAAATAATTCACCCCTCCACTTT.

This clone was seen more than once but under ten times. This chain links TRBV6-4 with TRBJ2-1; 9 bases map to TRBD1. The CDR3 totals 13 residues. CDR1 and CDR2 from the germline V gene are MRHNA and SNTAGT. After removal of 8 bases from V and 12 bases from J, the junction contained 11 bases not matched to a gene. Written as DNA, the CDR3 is TGTGCCAGCGCTCAGGACAGGGGATCTTTGCAGTTCTTC. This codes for CASAQDRGSLQFF.

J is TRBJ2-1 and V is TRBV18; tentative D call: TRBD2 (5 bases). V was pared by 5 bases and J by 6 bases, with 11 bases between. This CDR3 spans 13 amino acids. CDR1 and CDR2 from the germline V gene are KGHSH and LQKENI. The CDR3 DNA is TGTGCCAGCTCAGAGGAGGTGGGCAATGAGCAGTTCTTC. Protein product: CASSEEVGNEQFF.

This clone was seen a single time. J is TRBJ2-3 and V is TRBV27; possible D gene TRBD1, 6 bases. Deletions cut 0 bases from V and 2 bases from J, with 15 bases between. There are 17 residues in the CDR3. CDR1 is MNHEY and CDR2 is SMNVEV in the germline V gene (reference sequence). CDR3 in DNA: TGTGCCAGCAGTTTATCCAGGGGAAATCCTTTCACAGATACGCAGTATTTT. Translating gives CASSLSRGNPFTDTQYF.

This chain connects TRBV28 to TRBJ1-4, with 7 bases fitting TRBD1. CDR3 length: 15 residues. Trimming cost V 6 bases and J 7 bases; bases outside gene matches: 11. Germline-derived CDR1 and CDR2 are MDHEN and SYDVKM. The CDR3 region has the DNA TGTGCCAGCAGCATGCCGACAGGGCTCGCTGAAAAACTGTTTTTT. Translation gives CASSMPTGLAEKLFF.

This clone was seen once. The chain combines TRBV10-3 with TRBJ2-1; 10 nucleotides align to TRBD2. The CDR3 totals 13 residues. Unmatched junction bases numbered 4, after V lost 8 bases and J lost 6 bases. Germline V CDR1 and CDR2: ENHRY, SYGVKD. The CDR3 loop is CAISSGSGNEQFF. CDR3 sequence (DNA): TGTGCCATCTCTAGCGGGAGTGGCAATGAGCAGTTCTTC.

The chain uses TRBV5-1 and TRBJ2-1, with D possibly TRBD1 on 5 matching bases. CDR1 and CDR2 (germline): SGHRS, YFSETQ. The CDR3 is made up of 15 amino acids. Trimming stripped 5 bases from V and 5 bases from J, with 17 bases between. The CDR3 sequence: CASRPQGGVDNEQFF. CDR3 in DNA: TGCGCCAGCAGACCTCAGGGTGGCGTCGACAATGAGCAGTTCTTC.

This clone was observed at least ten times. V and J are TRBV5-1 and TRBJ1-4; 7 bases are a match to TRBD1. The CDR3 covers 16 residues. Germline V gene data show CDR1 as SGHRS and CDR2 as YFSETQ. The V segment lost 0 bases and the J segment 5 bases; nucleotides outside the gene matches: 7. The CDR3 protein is CASSLGDRVDNEKLFF. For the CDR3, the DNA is TGCGCCAGCAGCTTGGGCGACAGGGTCGACAATGAAAAACTGTTTTTT.

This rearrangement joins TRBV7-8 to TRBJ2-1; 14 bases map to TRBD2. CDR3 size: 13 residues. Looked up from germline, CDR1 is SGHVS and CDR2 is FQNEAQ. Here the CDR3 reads CATGTSGGNEQFF. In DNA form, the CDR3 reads TGTGCTACTGGGACTAGCGGGGGCAATGAGCAGTTCTTC.

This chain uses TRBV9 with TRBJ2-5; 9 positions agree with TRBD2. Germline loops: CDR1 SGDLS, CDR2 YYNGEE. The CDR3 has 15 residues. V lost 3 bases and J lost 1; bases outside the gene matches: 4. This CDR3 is CASSATSGLQETQYF. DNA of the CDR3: TGTGCCAGCAGCGCGACTAGCGGACTCCAAGAGACCCAGTACTTC. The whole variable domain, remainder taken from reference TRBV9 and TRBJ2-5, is DSGVTQTPKHLITATGQRVTLRCSPRSGDLSVYWYQQSLDQGLQFLIQYYNGEERAKGNILERFSAQQFPDLHSELNLSSLELGDSALYFCASSATSGLQETQYFGPGTRLLVL.

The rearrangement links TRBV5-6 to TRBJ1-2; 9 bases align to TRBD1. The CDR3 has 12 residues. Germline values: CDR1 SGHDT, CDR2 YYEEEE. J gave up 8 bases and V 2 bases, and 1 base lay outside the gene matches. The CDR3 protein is CASSFDRGGYTF. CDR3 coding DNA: TGTGCCAGCAGCTTTGACAGGGGGGGCTACACCTTC.

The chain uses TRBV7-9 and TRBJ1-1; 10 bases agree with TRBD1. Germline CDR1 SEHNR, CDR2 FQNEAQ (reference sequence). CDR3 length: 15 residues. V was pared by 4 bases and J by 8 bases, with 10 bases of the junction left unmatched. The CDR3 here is CASSSPGQGRVEAFF. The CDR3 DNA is TGTGCCAGCAGCTCACCGGGACAGGGGAGGGTGGAAGCTTTCTTT.

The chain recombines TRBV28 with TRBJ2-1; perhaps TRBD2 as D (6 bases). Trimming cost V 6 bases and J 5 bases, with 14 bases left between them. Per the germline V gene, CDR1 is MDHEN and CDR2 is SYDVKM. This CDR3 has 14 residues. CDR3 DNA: TGTGCCAGCAGGGGCGGGGCTTGGGACAATGAGCAGTTCTTC. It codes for CASRGGAWDNEQFF.

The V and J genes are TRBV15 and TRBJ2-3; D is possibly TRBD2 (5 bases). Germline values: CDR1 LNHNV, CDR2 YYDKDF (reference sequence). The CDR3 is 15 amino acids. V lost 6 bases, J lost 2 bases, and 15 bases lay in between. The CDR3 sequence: CATRSGSGTTDTQYF. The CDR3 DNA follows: TGTGCCACCAGGTCGGGCAGCGGTACCACAGATACGCAGTATTTT.

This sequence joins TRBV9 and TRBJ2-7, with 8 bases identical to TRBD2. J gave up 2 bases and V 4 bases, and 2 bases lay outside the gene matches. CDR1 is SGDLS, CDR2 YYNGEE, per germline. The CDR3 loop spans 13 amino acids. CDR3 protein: CASSPGGPYEQYF. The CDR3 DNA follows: TGTGCCAGCAGCCCGGGGGGGCCCTACGAGCAGTACTTC.

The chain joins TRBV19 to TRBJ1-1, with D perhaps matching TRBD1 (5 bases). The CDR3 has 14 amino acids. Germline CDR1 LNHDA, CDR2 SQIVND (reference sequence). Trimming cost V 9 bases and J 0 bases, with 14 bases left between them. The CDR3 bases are TGTGCCAGCTGGAGGTGGGGGGTGAACACTGAAGCTTTCTTT. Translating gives CASWRWGVNTEAFF.

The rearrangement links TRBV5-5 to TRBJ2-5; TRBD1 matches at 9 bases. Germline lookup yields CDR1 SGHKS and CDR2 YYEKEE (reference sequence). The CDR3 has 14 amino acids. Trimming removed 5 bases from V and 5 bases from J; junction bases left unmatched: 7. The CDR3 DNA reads TGTGCCAGCAGGAGACAGGGGGAGGAGGAGACCCAGTACTTC. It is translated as CASRRQGEEETQYF. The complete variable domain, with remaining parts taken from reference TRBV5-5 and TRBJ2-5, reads DAGVTQSPTHLIKTRGQQVTLRCSPISGHKSVSWYQQVLGQGPQFIFQYYEKEERGRGNFPDRFSARQFPNYSSELNVNALLLGDSALYLCASRRQGEEETQYFGPGTRLLVL.